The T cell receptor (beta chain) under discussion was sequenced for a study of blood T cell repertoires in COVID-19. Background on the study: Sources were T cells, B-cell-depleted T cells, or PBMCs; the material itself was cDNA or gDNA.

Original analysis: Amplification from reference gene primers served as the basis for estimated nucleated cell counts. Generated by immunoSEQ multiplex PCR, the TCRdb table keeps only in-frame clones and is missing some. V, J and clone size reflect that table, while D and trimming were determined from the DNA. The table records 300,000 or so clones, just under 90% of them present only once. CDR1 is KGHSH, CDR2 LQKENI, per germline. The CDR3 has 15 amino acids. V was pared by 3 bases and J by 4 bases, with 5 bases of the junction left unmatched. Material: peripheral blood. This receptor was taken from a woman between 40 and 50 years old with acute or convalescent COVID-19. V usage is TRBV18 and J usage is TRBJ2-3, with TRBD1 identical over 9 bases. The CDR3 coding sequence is TGTGCCAGCTCACCCGTACAGGGGGCGGCAGATACGCAGTATTTT. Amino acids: CASSPVQGAADTQYF.